The 21 T cell receptor beta chains given below trace back to one sample, sequenced in a study of Ad26.COV2.S vaccination and SARS-CoV-2 variants (dated by TCRdb to about 2021). The sample's treatment or condition label is to be understood as: around 19 received Ad26.COV2.S at low or high dose, single or two shots; about five received placebo; per-sample allocation not given. For vaccine and placebo recipients, the sequenced repertoires came from samples collected on day 63 after the first injection. The library was generated by the immunoSEQ multiplex PCR assay. TCRdb took this table from immuneACCESS and kept in-frame rearrangements with V and J called. Such tables lack part of the clones; where checked against another copy, unresolved V genes explain under half of the gap, and the rest is unexplained. Within this sample are 300,000 to 350,000 clones, with roughly 90% of them counted one time only. 5.5% of the sample goes to the ten largest clones.

The specimen was peripheral blood, collected in a trial of Ad26.COV2.S vaccine versus placebo. These TCRs come from a person aged 18-65 years who received the Ad26.COV2.S COVID-19 vaccine or a placebo.

The chain couples TRBV3-1 (or the pseudogene TRBV3-2) to TRBJ1-4; D is unclear. This CDR3 comprises 12 residues. Trimming pared 0 bases from V and 10 bases from J, leaving 6 bases between. Germline-derived CDR1 and CDR2 are LGHDT and YNNKEL (reference sequence). In DNA form, the CDR3 reads TGTGCCAGCAGCCAAGAAGAGGTAAAACTGTTTTTT. Protein: CASSQEEVKLFF.

The chain recombines TRBV7-9 with TRBJ2-1; 16 bases agree with TRBD2. Per the germline V gene, CDR1 is SEHNR and CDR2 is FQNEAQ (reference sequence). This CDR3 has 18 residues. J lost 8 bases, V lost 6 bases, and 13 bases had no gene match. In DNA, the CDR3 is TGTGCCAGCAGGAATTCGGGGACTAGCGGGAGGGCCTTAGATGAGCAGTTCTTC. This gives the protein CASRNSGTSGRALDEQFF.

The V gene is TRBV27, the J gene TRBJ2-5; 10 bases fit TRBD2. J was trimmed by 5 bases and V by 5 bases; bases with no gene match: 8. This CDR3 region has 15 residues. Germline lookup yields CDR1 MNHEY and CDR2 SMNVEV (reference sequence). As DNA, the CDR3 is TGTGCCAGCAGTCCCCAGGGACTAGCGTGGGAGACCCAGTACTTC. As protein: CASSPQGLAWETQYF.

The V call is TRBV5-1, the J call TRBJ2-7; D uncertain. The CDR3 runs to 15 residues. V was cut by 0 bases and J by 4 bases, with 14 bases left in between. Per the germline V gene, CDR1 is SGHRS and CDR2 is YFSETQ. CDR3 coding DNA: TGCGCCAGCAGCTTGGCTCAAGGTGCTATTTACGAGCAGTACTTC. This sequence encodes CASSLAQGAIYEQYF.

The chain is built from TRBV18 and TRBJ2-5; 11 bases match TRBD2. The trim removed 3 bases at V and 5 bases at J, leaving 5 bases unmatched. CDR3 length equals 15 residues. Germline lookup yields CDR1 KGHSH and CDR2 LQKENI. The CDR3 coding sequence is TGTGCCAGCTCACCCTCGACTAGCGGGGTCGAGACCCAGTACTTC. Translating it yields CASSPSTSGVETQYF.

V gene TRBV6-5 combines with J gene TRBJ2-3; D is unresolved. Germline CDR1 is MNHEY and CDR2 is SVGAGI. V lost 2 bases to trimming and J lost 1 base, with 1 base between them. The CDR3 sequence is 12 residues long. The CDR3 DNA is TGTGCCAGCAGTTACGGCACAGATACGCAGTATTTT. It specifies CASSYGTDTQYF.

This chain links TRBV29-1 with TRBJ1-4; D gene unclear. With 4 bases removed from V and 3 bases from J, the gap between germline ends came to 12 bases. The V gene's germline CDR1 is SQVTM and CDR2 ANQGSEA. The CDR3 spans 14 residues. CDR3 bases: TGCAGCGTTGTATGGGGTGCGGCTAATGAAAAACTGTTTTTT. This sequence encodes CSVVWGAANEKLFF.

The chain joins TRBV7-9 to TRBJ1-4; D call uncertain. This CDR3 region has 18 residues. Germline lookup yields CDR1 SEHNR and CDR2 FQNEAQ (reference sequence). Trimming left V 3 bases short and J 8 bases short, with 25 bases between. Here the CDR3 reads CASSFQSSGPSSREKLFF. CDR3 nucleotides: TGTGCCAGCAGCTTTCAGAGCTCGGGTCCCTCTTCGCGGGAAAAACTGTTTTTT.

The rearrangement joins TRBV11-3 to TRBJ2-3, with 9 bases lining up with TRBD2. The germline CDR1 and CDR2 sequences are SGHNT and YENEEA. The CDR3 consists of 13 residues. J was trimmed by 4 bases and V by 6 bases; bases with no gene match: 2. CDR3 region: CASRGLASDTQYF. Written as DNA, the CDR3 is TGTGCCAGCAGGGGACTAGCATCAGATACGCAGTATTTT.

The V and J genes are TRBV6-1 and TRBJ1-2; a possible D gene is TRBD1 (6 bases). The CDR3 runs 14 residues. Germline loops: CDR1 MNHNS, CDR2 SASEGT. V was pared by 2 bases and J by 4 bases, with 11 bases between. DNA for the CDR3: TGTGCCAGCAGTGAATGGACAGTTCCCTATGGCTACACCTTC. Translating it yields CASSEWTVPYGYTF.

The CDR3 DNA reads as TGTGCCAGTTTAACGGGGGGACAAGAGACCCAGTACTTC. Protein product: CASLTGGQETQYF. This sequence joins TRBV11-2 and TRBJ2-5, with 7 bases identical to TRBD2. V lost 9 bases, J lost 2 bases, and 6 bases stayed unmatched. The CDR3 is 13 residues long. From germline, CDR1 is SGHAT and CDR2 FQNNGV. Supplemented by reference TRBV11-2 and TRBJ2-5, the full variable domain reads EAGVAQSPRYKIIEKRQSVAFWCNPISGHATLYWYQQILGQGPKLLIQFQNNGVVDDSQLPKDRFSAERLKGVDSTLKIQPAKLEDSAVYLCASLTGGQETQYFGPGTRLLVL.

This clone was seen a single time. The V call is TRBV14, the J call TRBJ1-2; possible D gene TRBD1, 6 bases. V gave up 5 bases and J gave up 6 bases, with 13 bases separating them. Germline CDR1 is SGHDN and CDR2 is FVKESK. The CDR3 loop spans 13 amino acids. The CDR3: CASSTWGPHGYTF. CDR3 sequence (DNA): TGTGCCAGCAGCACTTGGGGGCCCCATGGCTACACCTTC.

V and J are TRBV28 and TRBJ1-2; D remains unclear. Trimming shortened V by 0 bases and J by 0 bases, and 14 bases separated the two germline ends. This CDR3 region has 17 residues. Germline CDR1 is MDHEN and CDR2 is SYDVKM. In DNA form, the CDR3 reads TGTGCCAGCAGTTTATGGACACCCTGGTGGTCTAACTATGGCTACACCTTC. Protein: CASSLWTPWWSNYGYTF.

The chain couples TRBV4-1 to TRBJ2-3, with D uncertain. Germline V gives CDR1 MGHRA, CDR2 YSYEKL. This CDR3 comprises 16 residues. V dropped 0 bases and J dropped 1 base, with 11 bases sitting between them. CDR3 nucleotide sequence: TGCGCCAGCAGCCAAGAACAGAGAGGCGGCACAGATACGCAGTATTTT. Translated: CASSQEQRGGTDTQYF.

The rearrangement joins TRBV5-1 to TRBJ2-7; 8 nucleotides agree with TRBD1. CDR1 SGHRS and CDR2 YFSETQ come from the germline V gene. Unmatched junction bases numbered 10, after V lost 0 bases and J lost 5 bases. This CDR3 is built from 16 residues. In DNA, the CDR3 is TGCGCCAGCAGCTTGGCCGAAGATTACAGGGGGAACGAGCAGTACTTC. Translation: CASSLAEDYRGNEQYF.

V usage is TRBV5-1 and J usage is TRBJ2-3, with TRBD2 matching over 9 bases. The CDR3 consists of 15 residues. Germline V lookup: CDR1 SGHRS, CDR2 YFSETQ. Trimming cost V 0 bases and J 2 bases; bases outside gene matches: 1. CDR3 coding DNA: TGCGCCAGCAGCTTGGGCGGGAGGGACACAGATACGCAGTATTTT. This translates into CASSLGGRDTDTQYF.

The J gene is TRBJ1-2, the V gene TRBV4-1; D gene unclear. V dropped 3 bases and J dropped 5 bases, with 13 bases sitting between them. CDR3 length: 14 amino acids. Germline lookup yields CDR1 MGHRA and CDR2 YSYEKL. CDR3 loop: CASSQPSLRYGYTF. In DNA, the CDR3 is TGCGCCAGCAGCCAGCCCTCCCTTAGGTATGGCTACACCTTC.

As to this clone: The identical CDR3 is also encoded by other nucleotide sequences in the sample. The genes are TRBV27 and TRBJ1-6; no firm D call. Germline values: CDR1 MNHEY, CDR2 SMNVEV (reference sequence). V was cut by 3 bases and J by 7 bases, with 4 bases left in between. There are 12 residues in the CDR3. This CDR3 reads CASSFSNSPLHF. CDR3 nucleotide sequence: TGTGCCAGCAGTTTCTCAAATTCACCCCTCCACTTT.

This clone showed up just a few times. Written as DNA, the CDR3 is TGTGCCAGCAGTTCCGTGATAGCGGGAGCGAATGAGCAGTTCTTC. Protein sequence: CASSSVIAGANEQFF. The genes are TRBV6-2 or TRBV6-3 and TRBJ2-1; TRBD2 matches 9 bases. The junction had 8 bases not matched to a gene; V was cut back by 4 bases and J by 7 bases. This CDR3 comprises 15 residues. Germline loops: CDR1 MNHEY, CDR2 SVGEGT.

The genes are TRBV5-1 and TRBJ2-3; D not certain. V gave up 4 bases and J gave up 0 bases, with 6 bases separating them. This CDR3 is 13 amino acids long. Per the germline V gene, CDR1 is SGHRS and CDR2 is YFSETQ. CDR3 sequence (DNA): TGCGCCAGCAGCGGAACTAGCACAGATACGCAGTATTTT. It codes for CASSGTSTDTQYF.

The V gene is TRBV5-4, the J gene TRBJ1-1, with unresolved D. Trimming stripped 0 bases from V and 2 bases from J, with 5 bases between. The CDR3 runs 13 residues. In germline, CDR1 is SGHNT, CDR2 YYREEE (reference sequence). The CDR3 spells CASSLDHNTEAFF. The CDR3 bases are TGTGCCAGCAGCTTGGATCATAACACTGAAGCTTTCTTT.